The 5 T cell receptor beta chains listed next were all sequenced from one sample in a study of OX40 agonist ivuxolimab in advanced cancers. Data came from immunoSEQ multiplex PCR; TCRdb stores just in-frame clones and leaves some out. The table lists about 63,000 clones, roughly nine tenths of them singletons, with less than 14% in the top ten. The material was CD4+ or CD8+ T cells sorted from blood, obtained in a trial of the OX40 agonist ivuxolimab. The receptors stem from an adult with an advanced solid tumor such as melanoma, head and neck, liver or kidney cancer.

This chain joins TRBV9 and TRBJ1-2; 8 bases are shared with TRBD1. Trimming took 0 bases from V and 4 from J; bases not matched to a gene: 5. The CDR3 contains 15 residues. Germline CDR1 and CDR2: SGDLS and YYNGEE. The chain's CDR3 is CASSVEPGGIYGYTF. In DNA form, the CDR3 reads TGTGCCAGCAGCGTAGAACCAGGGGGCATCTATGGCTACACCTTC.

This clone was detected once. The chain recombines TRBV9 with TRBJ2-5; weak D call: TRBD2 (7 bases). Germline assignment: CDR1 SGDLS and CDR2 YYNGEE. The CDR3 loop spans 15 amino acids. V was shortened by 1 base and J by 0 bases, with 10 bases between the two germline ends. CDR3 residues: CASSVRGAYQETQYF. CDR3 nucleotide sequence: TGTGCCAGCAGCGTACGGGGGGCGTACCAAGAGACCCAGTACTTC. The complete variable domain, with remaining parts taken from reference TRBV9 and TRBJ2-5, reads DSGVTQTPKHLITATGQRVTLRCSPRSGDLSVYWYQQSLDQGLQFLIQYYNGEERAKGNILERFSAQQFPDLHSELNLSSLELGDSALYFCASSVRGAYQETQYFGPGTRLLVL.

This sequence joins TRBV19 and TRBJ2-7; 14 bases map to TRBD2. V was pared by 5 bases and J by 0 bases, with 9 bases of the junction left unmatched. The CDR3 is made up of 18 amino acids. CDR1 LNHDA and CDR2 SQIVND come from the germline V gene (reference sequence). The CDR3 DNA is TGTGCCAGTAGTTTCCGACTAGCGGGGGGGCGAAGCTCCTACGAGCAGTACTTC. Its translation is CASSFRLAGGRSSYEQYF.

The chain has TRBV15 and TRBJ2-5, with no clear D. Germline V CDR1 and CDR2: LNHNV, YYDKDF (reference sequence). This CDR3 has 14 amino acids. V was cut by 1 base and J by 7 bases, with 13 bases left in between. CDR3 protein: CATSRVQTGGTQYF. The CDR3, as DNA: TGTGCCACCAGCAGAGTACAGACGGGTGGGACCCAGTACTTC.

This clone was counted a single time. The V and J genes are TRBV6-5 and TRBJ2-2; tentatively, D is TRBD1 or TRBD2 (6 bases each). The V gene lost 10 bases and the J gene lost 1 base, with 10 bases spanning the gap. Per the germline V gene, CDR1 is MNHEY and CDR2 is SVGAGI. There are 13 residues in the CDR3. The CDR3 region has the DNA TGTGCCATTCGGGGGCAGAACACCGGGGAGCTGTTTTTT. Protein sequence: CAIRGQNTGELFF.